The 9 T cell receptor beta chains reported below all come from one sample, sequenced in a study of blood T cell repertoires in COVID-19. Using immunoSEQ multiplex PCR, the repertoire was profiled, and TCRdb retains in-frame clones only, with some absent. The sample shows 250,000 to 350,000 clones, 70% to 90% of them seen only once. The sample comprised peripheral blood. The receptors originated from a woman in her sixties or seventies with COVID-19, enrolled during active disease.

The chain is built from TRBV6-2 or TRBV6-3 and TRBJ1-6; D possibly corresponds to TRBD1 (6 bases). The CDR3 is 15 residues long. Trimming shortened V by 5 bases and J by 3 bases, and 11 bases separated the two germline ends. Germline loops: CDR1 MNHEY, CDR2 SVGEGT. CDR3 coding DNA: TGTGCCAGCAGTCCCGGACAGATCTATAATTCACCCCTCCACTTT. Translation: CASSPGQIYNSPLHF.

This chain's CDR3 is CASSVLGTGKGEQYF. In nucleotides, the CDR3 is TGTGCCAGCAGCGTGTTGGGGACAGGGAAGGGCGAGCAGTACTTC. This chain joins TRBV5-6 and TRBJ2-7, with 9 nucleotides matching TRBD1. There are 15 residues in the CDR3. CDR1 and CDR2 (germline): SGHDT, YYEEEE. The junction had 11 bases not matched to a gene; V was cut back by 4 bases and J by 6 bases.

Only one count was recorded for this clone. The chain has TRBV2 and TRBJ2-5, with 9 bases fitting TRBD2. The CDR3 covers 14 residues. Germline V gives CDR1 SNHLY, CDR2 FYNNEI. With 9 bases clipped from V and 5 bases from J, the junction kept 10 bases outside the gene matches. CDR3 loop: CARGGGGARETQYF. CDR3 nucleotides: TGTGCCAGGGGAGGCGGGGGGGCCCGGGAGACCCAGTACTTC. Using reference TRBV2 and TRBJ2-5 for the parts outside the CDR3, the full variable domain is EPEVTQTPSHQVTQMGQEVILRCVPISNHLYFYWYRQILGQKVEFLVSFYNNEISEKSEIFDDQFSVERPDGSNFTLKIRSTKLEDSAMYFCARGGGGARETQYFGPGTRLLVL.

This clone appeared once. This rearrangement joins TRBV2 to TRBJ1-1, with D unclear. V lost 2 bases to trimming and J lost 3 bases, with 10 bases between them. CDR3 length equals 14 residues. Germline V gene data show CDR1 as SNHLY and CDR2 as FYNNEI. In nucleotides, the CDR3 is TGTGCCAGCAGTGAAATGGGAGCGGACACTGAAGCTTTCTTT. Translating it yields CASSEMGADTEAFF.

This clone showed up just a few times. The chain combines TRBV29-1 with TRBJ2-2; possibly TRBD1 for D (6 bases). Germline V lookup: CDR1 SQVTM, CDR2 ANQGSEA. The CDR3 contains 12 residues. The V end lost 7 bases, the J end lost 6 bases, and 12 bases lay between the germline ends. This chain's CDR3 is CSASGASGELFF. CDR3 sequence (DNA): TGCAGCGCCTCAGGGGCCTCCGGGGAGCTGTTTTTT.

This clone was seen just once. This chain links TRBV5-1 with TRBJ2-7; 10 nucleotides align to TRBD1. V gave up 4 bases and J gave up 5 bases; unmatched junction bases: 6. The CDR3 contains 14 residues. Germline CDR1 SGHRS, CDR2 YFSETQ. The CDR3 sequence is CASSTGQGQNEQYF. For the CDR3, the DNA is TGCGCCAGCAGCACGGGACAGGGGCAAAACGAGCAGTACTTC.

The V call is TRBV29-1, the J call TRBJ2-3; the D gene is possibly TRBD1 (5 bases). The germline gives CDR1 SQVTM, CDR2 ANQGSEA. The CDR3 runs to 14 residues. Trimming took off 0 bases at V and 5 bases at J, with 12 bases between the two ends. The CDR3 region is CSVEDQVRGDTQYF. The CDR3 DNA sequence: TGCAGCGTTGAAGATCAAGTTAGGGGAGATACGCAGTATTTT.

The chain carries TRBV27 and TRBJ1-1; D perhaps matches TRBD1 (5 bases). V was trimmed by 7 bases and J by 5 bases, leaving 20 bases between them. The CDR3 length is 15 residues. The germline gives CDR1 MNHEY, CDR2 SMNVEV (reference sequence). The CDR3 reads CASIPGAGLVTEAFF. The CDR3 DNA reads as TGTGCCAGCATCCCCGGCGCAGGGCTTGTAACTGAAGCTTTCTTT.

This chain joins TRBV21-1 and TRBJ2-7; the table's D gene call, TRBD2, was not cross checked with the DNA. TRBV21-1 represents a pseudogene. The CDR3 covers 16 residues. The CDR3, as DNA: TGTGCCAGCAGCAAACATCCGGGGGGGTCGACCTACGAGCAGTACTTC. Its translation: CASSKHPGGSTYEQYF.